The following is a TCR beta chain sequence with its context. These data come from a study of shared clonotypes between healthy human individuals. Healthy and HIV-negative, the adult donors had no recent acute infections or vaccinations. Naive CD4+ cells were CD45RA-selected; the remaining cells were memory. It was roughly 210 ng DNA, 33,000 or so T cell genomes, that sorted-subset replicate PCRs used. As handled by the study authors: ImmunoSEQ yielded junction-only sequences lacking quality scores, so filtering differed. The table came from immunoSEQ multiplex PCR; TCRdb's copy has only in-frame clones and leaves some out. V, J and clone size were drawn from that table, and D and trimming were deduced from the DNA. The sample consists of about 1.1 million clones, about 72% of them appearing once. The TCR originated in a man in his late teens or twenties in good health. Some clones in this sample may be carry-over from other donors' samples. Sequenced input: memory CD4+ T cells from PBMCs. Subset reported: CD45RA-negative fraction.

The chain's CDR3 is CASSLAERGRTYEQYF. The CDR3 DNA is TGCGCCAGCAGCTTGGCCGAGAGGGGAAGGACCTACGAGCAGTACTTC. The chain carries TRBV5-1 and TRBJ2-7, with D perhaps TRBD1 or TRBD2 (5 bases each). The germline CDR1 and CDR2 sequences are SGHRS and YFSETQ. The length of the CDR3 is 16 residues. V dropped 0 bases and J dropped 2 bases, with 15 bases sitting between them.